This T cell receptor (beta chain) comes out of a study of T cell changes during pregnancy in multiple sclerosis. The germline V gene encodes CDR1 LNHNV and CDR2 YYDKDF (reference sequence). The V segment lost 0 bases and the J segment 4 bases; nucleotides outside the gene matches: 4. The CDR3 totals 15 residues. Using immunoSEQ multiplex PCR, the repertoire was profiled, and TCRdb retains in-frame clones only, with some absent. The sample holds fewer than 60,000 clones; 75% to 95% are singletons and the top ten take approximately 1%. The TCR comes from a female donor in good health, enrolled as a control in a pregnancy study. Here the sequenced sample was peripheral blood, taken after pregnancy. The chain uses TRBV15 and TRBJ1-1; 8 nucleotides match TRBD1. This CDR3 reads CATSRDRGLGTEAFF. The DNA for the CDR3 is TGTGCCACCAGCAGAGACAGGGGGCTCGGCACTGAAGCTTTCTTT.